Following are 5 T cell receptor beta chains from one sample sequenced in a study of blood T cells in healthy people across ages. Then a second PCR, running roughly 7 to 11 cycles, was carried out with a sample-barcoded 5' primer and a J-beta primer mix. TCRdb itself ran the 5' RACE reads through MiXCR, one entry per CDR3 protein. The sample has some 1,500,000 distinct CDR3 sequences, about 42% seen once. The sample consisted of blood. The receptors here all came from a woman aged 18-29 years in good health.

The chain recombines TRBV7-2 with TRBJ2-5; a weak D match, TRBD2 (5 bases). Germline V lookup: CDR1 SGHTA, CDR2 FQGNSA. The V gene lost 1 base and the J gene lost 5 bases, with 14 bases spanning the gap. The CDR3 loop spans 15 amino acids. The CDR3, as DNA: TGTGCCAGCAGCTTAGTAGGGAGCCTCAGGGAGACCCAGTACTTC. Translation: CASSLVGSLRETQYF.

The rearrangement uses TRBV7-9 and TRBJ1-1; D not certain. Trimming left V 5 bases short and J 2 bases short, with 12 bases between. The germline V gene has CDR1 SEHNR and CDR2 FQNEAQ (reference sequence). The CDR3 extends over 14 amino acids. The CDR3 here is CASSPRARNTEAFF. DNA of the CDR3: TGTGCCAGCAGCCCCCGGGCCCGAAACACTGAAGCTTTCTTT.

This clonotype was counted a few times. The genes are TRBV6-2 or TRBV6-3 and TRBJ2-3, with 10 bases that match TRBD2. CDR3 size: 14 residues. V shed 7 bases and J 5 bases; nucleotides not matched to a gene: 6. Germline loops: CDR1 MNHEY, CDR2 SVGEGT. The CDR3 region is CASTTAGGVDTQYF. The CDR3, as DNA: TGTGCCAGCACTACAGCGGGAGGGGTAGATACGCAGTATTTT.

This rearrangement joins TRBV19 to TRBJ2-7, with a possible D match to TRBD2 (6 bases). There are 13 residues in the CDR3. Trimming removed 6 bases from V and 3 bases from J, with 12 bases in between. Germline CDR1 LNHDA, CDR2 SQIVND (reference sequence). CDR3 DNA sequence: TGTGCCAGTAGAAACGGAGGGGACTACGAGCAGTACTTC. Its translation is CASRNGGDYEQYF.

J is TRBJ2-3 and V is TRBV7-2; D possibly corresponds to TRBD1 (6 bases). This CDR3 has 15 residues. CDR1 SGHTA and CDR2 FQGNSA come from the germline V gene. With 3 bases removed from V and 2 bases from J, the gap between germline ends came to 12 bases. CDR3 sequence: CASSFGTQFTDTQYF. CDR3 sequence (DNA): TGTGCCAGCAGCTTCGGGACACAATTCACAGATACGCAGTATTTT.